A single sample is the source of the 6 T cell receptor beta chains below, sequenced in a study of blood T cell repertoires in COVID-19 (dated by TCRdb to about 2020). The protocol used for the library was the immunoSEQ multiplex PCR assay. Here the immuneACCESS table is served through TCRdb, limited to in-frame sequences with V and J called. Missing clones are a known gap in these copies; in checked studies unresolved V genes cover under half, and the rest lacks a known reason. This sample is represented by about 180,000 clones; about 88% of them were singletons. The ten largest account for roughly 2.9% of the sample. Sample: peripheral blood. Receptor source: a woman aged 25 to 39 with active or convalescent COVID-19.

The rearrangement links TRBV6-2 or TRBV6-3 to TRBJ1-3; 7 bases are a match to TRBD1. Germline V gives CDR1 MNHEY, CDR2 SVGEGT. This CDR3 is built from 14 residues. V gave up 5 bases and J gave up 6 bases; unmatched junction bases: 7. The CDR3 protein is CASSRQGSSNTIYF. Here the CDR3 DNA reads TGTGCCAGCAGTCGACAGGGATCCTCAAACACCATATATTTT.

The chain is built from TRBV28 and TRBJ2-3; D may be TRBD2 (6 bases). V lost 5 bases to trimming and J lost 6 bases, with 18 bases between them. There are 15 residues in the CDR3. CDR1 and CDR2 (germline): MDHEN, SYDVKM. In DNA form, the CDR3 reads TGTGCCAGCAGTGCCGGGGGTCAAGGGAGGGATACGCAGTATTTT. This codes for CASSAGGQGRDTQYF.

DNA for the CDR3: TGCGCCAGCAGCTTATGGGGCGAATCCCAAAGCTCCTACAATGAGCAGTTCTTC. This encodes CASSLWGESQSSYNEQFF. The chain uses TRBV5-1 and TRBJ2-1; tentative D call: TRBD1 (5 bases). From germline, CDR1 is SGHRS and CDR2 YFSETQ. The CDR3 extends over 18 amino acids. The V and J ends lost 2 bases and 0 bases respectively, with 18 bases between them. The variable domain in full, with the rest retrieved from reference TRBV5-1 and TRBJ2-1, is KAGVTQTPRYLIKTRGQQVTLSCSPISGHRSVSWYQQTPGQGLQFLFEYFSETQRNKGNFPGRFSGRQFSNSRSEMNVSTLELGDSALYLCASSLWGESQSSYNEQFFGPGTRLTVL.

This chain connects TRBV15 to TRBJ1-4; 8 bases are a match to TRBD1. Germline V gene data show CDR1 as LNHNV and CDR2 as YYDKDF (reference sequence). Trimming at V came to 0 bases and at J to 3 bases, leaving 6 bases not matched to a gene. The CDR3 has 17 amino acids. The CDR3 coding sequence is TGTGCCACCAGCAGAGATCGACAGGGGCGGTCTAATGAAAAACTGTTTTTT. Encoded protein: CATSRDRQGRSNEKLFF.

CDR3 nucleotides: TGTGCCAGCAGCCAATTCGTGCGGGAGGGCCGAGAGACCCAGTACTTC. Amino acid sequence: CASSQFVREGRETQYF. V usage is TRBV3-1 (or the pseudogene TRBV3-2) and J usage is TRBJ2-5, with 9 bases matching TRBD2. CDR3 length: 16 amino acids. CDR1 is LGHDT and CDR2 is YNNKEL in the germline V gene (reference sequence). Trimming cost V 2 bases and J 4 bases; bases outside gene matches: 8.

The chain joins TRBV11-3 to TRBJ2-7, with TRBD1 matching 7 bases. This CDR3 has 13 amino acids. Germline CDR1 SGHNT, CDR2 YENEEA. V was pared by 5 bases and J by 2 bases, with 3 bases of the junction left unmatched. CDR3 coding DNA: TGTGCCAGCAGCCCCGGGACAGCCTACGAGCAGTACTTC. It yields the protein CASSPGTAYEQYF.